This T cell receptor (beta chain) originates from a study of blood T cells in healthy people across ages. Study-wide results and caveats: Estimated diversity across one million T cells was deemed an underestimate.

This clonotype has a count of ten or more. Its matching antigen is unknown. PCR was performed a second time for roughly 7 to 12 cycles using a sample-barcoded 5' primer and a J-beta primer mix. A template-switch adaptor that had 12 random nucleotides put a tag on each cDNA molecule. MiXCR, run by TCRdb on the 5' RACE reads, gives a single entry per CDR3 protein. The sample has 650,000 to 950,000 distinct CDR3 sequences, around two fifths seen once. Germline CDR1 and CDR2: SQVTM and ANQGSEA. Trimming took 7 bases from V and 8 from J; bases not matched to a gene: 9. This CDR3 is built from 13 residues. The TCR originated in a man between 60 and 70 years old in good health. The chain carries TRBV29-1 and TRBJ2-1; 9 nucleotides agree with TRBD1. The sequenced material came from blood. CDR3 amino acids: CSASGTGWDEQFF. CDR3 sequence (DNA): TGCAGCGCCTCCGGGACAGGGTGGGATGAGCAGTTCTTC.